This passage covers 30 T cell receptor beta chains from one sample sequenced in a study of human T cells and chemical hapten exposure. Time point of the sample: pre-sensitization, week 0. Treatment reported: therapeutic diphenylcyclopropenone sensitization with weekly scalp DPC. TCRdb re-derived calls from the RACE reads in MiXCR, one entry per CDR3 protein. The sample has 250,000 or so distinct CDR3 sequences; 7.5% to 9% are singletons. Sequences were derived from whole blood, sampled in connection with sensitization to the hapten diphenylcyclopropenone (DPC). Source of these receptors: a young man with alopecia areata. Some clones in this sample may be carry-over from other donors' samples.

V is TRBV5-6 and J is TRBJ2-2; D unresolved. Trimming cost V 0 bases and J 0 bases, with 9 bases left between them. The CDR3 loop spans 16 amino acids. CDR1 and CDR2 (germline): SGHDT, YYEEEE. The CDR3 region has the DNA TGTGCCAGCAGCTTGGCTTTACTGTCGAACACCGGGGAGCTGTTTTTT. Its translation: CASSLALLSNTGELFF.

This clonotype has only a few counts. The V call is TRBV4-1, the J call TRBJ2-2; tentatively, D is TRBD1 or TRBD2 (5 bases each). V was trimmed by 0 bases and J by 4 bases, leaving 12 bases between them. The CDR3 consists of 16 residues. CDR1 is MGHRA and CDR2 is YSYEKL in the germline V gene. The CDR3 sequence is CASSQDVVRGTGELFF. The CDR3 coding sequence is TGCGCCAGCAGCCAAGATGTGGTGAGGGGCACCGGGGAGCTGTTTTTT.

The V gene is TRBV10-3, the J gene TRBJ1-6; D remains unclear. Trimming removed 1 base at V and 0 bases at J, with 4 bases between. The CDR3 extends over 15 amino acids. The germline CDR1 and CDR2 sequences are ENHRY and SYGVKD. This chain's CDR3 is CAISEWGSYNSPLHF. The CDR3 region has the DNA TGTGCCATCAGTGAGTGGGGCTCCTATAATTCACCCCTCCACTTT.

This clonotype was observed a handful of times. The chain combines TRBV24-1 with TRBJ2-1, with TRBD2 matching over 8 bases. V lost 3 bases, J lost 7 bases, and 7 bases stayed unmatched. This CDR3 region has 15 residues. Germline V gene lookup returns CDR1 KGHDR and CDR2 SFDVKD. The CDR3 coding sequence is TGTGCCACCAGTGATAAGGGACTAGAGGTGAATGAGCAGTTCTTC. Residues: CATSDKGLEVNEQFF.

This chain joins TRBV20-1 and TRBJ2-1; 10 bases fit TRBD1. The CDR3 is made up of 14 amino acids. CDR1 is DFQATT, CDR2 SNEGSKA, per germline (reference sequence). V gave up 1 base and J gave up 3 bases; unmatched junction bases: 0. DNA of the CDR3: TGCAGTGCTAGAGGGGACAGGGGCTACAATGAGCAGTTCTTC. Translation: CSARGDRGYNEQFF.

The sample holds many counts of this clonotype. The chain uses TRBV4-1 and TRBJ2-3; possible D gene TRBD2, 5 bases. This CDR3 has 17 amino acids. V lost 0 bases and J 1 base, leaving 14 bases between the germline ends. Germline CDR1 MGHRA, CDR2 YSYEKL. CDR3: CASSQEEAAYRTDTQYF. The CDR3 coding sequence is TGCGCCAGCAGCCAAGAGGAAGCGGCTTACCGCACAGATACGCAGTATTTT.

This clonotype was recorded a few times. The chain links TRBV6-5 to TRBJ1-2; weak D call: TRBD1 (5 bases). V lost 4 bases and J 5 bases, leaving 11 bases between the germline ends. Per the germline V gene, CDR1 is MNHEY and CDR2 is SVGAGI. This CDR3 contains 13 residues. The CDR3 loop reads CASSWGPLYGYTF. The CDR3, as DNA: TGTGCCAGCAGTTGGGGACCTTTATATGGCTACACCTTC.

The rearrangement links TRBV29-1 to TRBJ2-1; 11 bases agree with TRBD2. This CDR3 has 14 amino acids. The V and J ends lost 2 bases and 3 bases, in that order; junction bases with no gene match: 0. The germline CDR1 and CDR2 sequences are SQVTM and ANQGSEA. The CDR3 loop reads CSVELAGGYNEQFF. The CDR3 DNA reads as TGCAGCGTTGAACTAGCGGGGGGCTACAATGAGCAGTTCTTC.

This clonotype was seen more than once but under ten times. The chain recombines TRBV4-3 with TRBJ2-7; tentative D call: TRBD1 (6 bases). V was clipped by 0 bases and J by 3 bases, with 9 bases between them. Looked up from germline, CDR1 is LGHNA and CDR2 is YSLEER. The CDR3 consists of 14 residues. DNA for the CDR3: TGCGCCAGCAGCCAAGATGGGGGCCACTACGAGCAGTACTTC. It yields the protein CASSQDGGHYEQYF.

This clonotype was recorded many times. The rearrangement uses TRBV29-1 and TRBJ2-5, with a tentative D call TRBD1 (5 bases). CDR3 length equals 11 residues. With 2 bases removed from V and 7 bases from J, the gap between germline ends came to 8 bases. Germline CDR1 SQVTM, CDR2 ANQGSEA. Here the CDR3 DNA reads TGCAGCGTTGAAATTCAGGGGACCCAGTACTTC. Protein sequence: CSVEIQGTQYF. Drawing the rest from reference TRBV29-1 and TRBJ2-5, the complete variable domain is SAVISQKPSRDICQRGTSLTIQCQVDSQVTMMFWYRQQPGQSLTLIATANQGSEATYESGFVIDKFPISRPNLTFSTLTVSNMSPEDSSIYLCSVEIQGTQYFGPGTRLLVL.

The gene calls are TRBV7-2 and TRBJ1-5; D may be TRBD1 (5 bases). The length of the CDR3 is 13 residues. Germline loops: CDR1 SGHTA, CDR2 FQGNSA. V dropped 6 bases and J dropped 7 bases, with 13 bases sitting between them. CDR3 protein: CASRPEGEQPQHF. DNA for the CDR3: TGTGCCAGCAGGCCGGAAGGGGAACAGCCCCAGCATTTT.

This clonotype appeared many times. The chain joins TRBV6-6 to TRBJ1-6; no firm D call. Trimming shortened V by 0 bases and J by 7 bases, and 7 bases separated the two germline ends. The CDR3 consists of 14 residues. Germline V gene sequence: CDR1 MNHNY, CDR2 SVGAGI (reference sequence). The DNA of the CDR3 is TGTGCCAGCAGTTACTCGGGCCACAATTCACCCCTCCACTTT. This encodes CASSYSGHNSPLHF.

The chain couples TRBV4-2 to TRBJ2-7; D gene uncertain. The CDR3 is 13 amino acids. The V gene lost 0 bases and the J gene lost 6 bases, with 9 bases spanning the gap. Germline CDR1 reads LGHNA; CDR2 reads YNFKEQ. The CDR3 loop is CASSQESRPEQYF. CDR3 DNA: TGTGCCAGCAGCCAAGAATCTCGTCCCGAGCAGTACTTC.

Only a few counts were recorded for this clonotype. The chain has TRBV7-9 and TRBJ2-3; TRBD2 aligns across 7 bases. The CDR3 length is 14 residues. V lost 5 bases to trimming and J lost 4 bases; unmatched junction nucleotides: 6. Germline V lookup: CDR1 SEHNR, CDR2 FQNEAQ (reference sequence). CDR3 DNA sequence: TGTGCCAGCAGCCGACGACTAGCTCCAGATACGCAGTATTTT. It is translated as CASSRRLAPDTQYF.

The chain uses TRBV7-2 and TRBJ1-2; no clear D gene. Germline V lookup: CDR1 SGHTA, CDR2 FQGNSA. This CDR3 contains 15 residues. The V end lost 5 bases, the J end lost 8 bases, and 21 bases lay between the germline ends. The CDR3 spells CASSLSPDPQAGYTF. The CDR3, as DNA: TGTGCCAGCAGCCTATCCCCGGACCCTCAGGCCGGCTACACCTTC.

This clonotype was seen more than once but under ten times. The chain is built from TRBV7-6 and TRBJ2-1, with 8 bases matching TRBD2. The CDR3 extends over 19 amino acids. The V segment lost 4 bases and the J segment 0 bases; nucleotides outside the gene matches: 14. The V gene's germline CDR1 is SGHVS and CDR2 FNYEAQ. The CDR3 coding sequence is TGTGCCAGCAGCTCGCCGGGTTTTAGCGGGGAAAGCTCCTACAATGAGCAGTTCTTC. This translates into CASSSPGFSGESSYNEQFF.

The CDR3 region has the DNA TGTGCCAGCAGCCCGGCCGGACTAGCGGGGGGAGAGACCCAGTACTTC. Amino acids: CASSPAGLAGGETQYF. The V and J genes are TRBV7-2 and TRBJ2-5; TRBD2 agrees at 14 bases. The CDR3 is made up of 16 amino acids. Trimming cost V 5 bases and J 4 bases; bases outside gene matches: 6. The germline V gene encodes CDR1 SGHTA and CDR2 FQGNSA. Full variable domain (missing parts from reference TRBV7-2 and TRBJ2-5): GAGVSQSPSNKVTEKGKDVELRCDPISGHTALYWYRQSLGQGLEFLIYFQGNSAPDKSGLPSDRFSAERTGGSVSTLTIQRTQQEDSAVYLCASSPAGLAGGETQYFGPGTRLLVL.

This clonotype was recorded many times. The chain links TRBV20-1 to TRBJ1-1, with 8 nucleotides matching TRBD1. J gave up 8 bases and V 1 base, and 3 bases lay outside the gene matches. The CDR3 length is 12 residues. Germline V gene data show CDR1 as DFQATT and CDR2 as SNEGSKA (reference sequence). The CDR3 is CSARGTGREAFF. CDR3 DNA: TGCAGTGCTAGAGGGACAGGGAGAGAAGCTTTCTTT.

This clonotype was recorded a few times. The CDR3 nucleotides read TGTGCCAGCAGTTACGGAAACAGGGGAGGCTACGAGCAGTACTTC. Translating gives CASSYGNRGGYEQYF. The V call is TRBV6-2 or TRBV6-3, the J call TRBJ2-7, with D perhaps TRBD1 (7 bases). Trimming stripped 2 bases from V and 3 bases from J, with 14 bases between. The CDR3 consists of 15 residues. The V gene's germline CDR1 is MNHEY and CDR2 SVGEGT.

This clonotype was seen only a few times. This chain connects TRBV10-3 to TRBJ1-2; D perhaps matches TRBD1 (6 bases). The CDR3 has 17 amino acids. Between the trimmed V and J ends, which lost 3 bases and 4 bases, there was a span of 21 bases. Per the germline V gene, CDR1 is ENHRY and CDR2 is SYGVKD. The CDR3 protein is CAISDIVRGEVGYGYTF. CDR3 nucleotides: TGTGCCATCAGTGATATAGTCAGGGGAGAGGTCGGCTATGGCTACACCTTC.

This clonotype was seen ten or more times. The rearrangement links TRBV28 to TRBJ1-2; unclear D gene. Germline lookup yields CDR1 MDHEN and CDR2 SYDVKM. With 5 bases removed from V and 3 bases from J, the gap between germline ends came to 13 bases. CDR3 length: 14 amino acids. The CDR3 region has the DNA TGTGCCAGCAGTCCCCACCGGGATCACTATGGCTACACCTTC. Translation: CASSPHRDHYGYTF.

About this clonotype: The CDR3 carries no conserved terminal phenylalanine or tryptophan, so it likely arises from a read error. The rearrangement joins TRBV20-1 to TRBJ2-3, with D perhaps matching TRBD2 (6 bases). The germline V gene encodes CDR1 DFQATT and CDR2 SNEGSKA (reference sequence). The CDR3 runs 17 residues. V shed 4 bases and J shed 2 bases, with 22 bases lying between them. CDR3 in amino acids: CSANPYGASADTDTQYS. The CDR3 DNA reads as TGCAGTGCTAACCCCTACGGCGCTAGCGCAGACACAGATACGCAGTATTCT.

This clonotype appeared many times. A read error may produce the germline difference seen at one junction end. The chain carries TRBV7-3 and TRBJ1-1; no firm D call. This CDR3 is 11 amino acids long. Germline lookup yields CDR1 SGHTA and CDR2 FQGTGA. CDR3 coding DNA: TGTGCCAGCAGCATAACCGGCCTGGCTTTCTTT. It translates to CASSITGLAFF.

This clonotype came up many times. The rearrangement joins TRBV28 to TRBJ2-7; 11 positions agree with TRBD2. The V gene end was trimmed by 10 bases and the J gene end by 1 base; junction bases not matched to a gene: 12. Germline loops: CDR1 MDHEN, CDR2 SYDVKM. The length of the CDR3 is 16 residues. The CDR3 coding sequence is TGTGCCACCGCCAAGTCTAGCGGGGGGTTGTCCTACGAGCAGTACTTC. It is translated as CATAKSSGGLSYEQYF. Based on the CDR3 plus reference TRBV28 and TRBJ2-7, the full variable domain is DVKVTQSSRYLVKRTGEKVFLECVQDMDHENMFWYRQDPGLGLRLIYFSYDVKMKEKGDIPEGYSVSREKKERFSLILESASTNQTSMYLCATAKSSGGLSYEQYFGPGTRLTVT.

This chain uses TRBV2 with TRBJ1-6, with 7 bases that match TRBD1. In germline, CDR1 is SNHLY, CDR2 FYNNEI. V lost 7 bases and J lost 7; bases outside the gene matches: 7. This CDR3 spans 14 amino acids. CDR3 sequence (DNA): TGTGCCAGCAACATGGGGGACAGAAATTCACCCCTCCACTTT. Protein sequence: CASNMGDRNSPLHF.

The chain has TRBV7-9 and TRBJ1-1, with D hard to call. Per germline, CDR1 SEHNR and CDR2 FQNEAQ (reference sequence). Trimming removed 0 bases at V and 2 bases at J, with 10 bases between. This CDR3 is 15 amino acids long. The CDR3 sequence: CASSLAPGTNTEAFF. The CDR3 bases are TGTGCCAGCAGCTTAGCGCCAGGTACAAACACTGAAGCTTTCTTT.

This clonotype was counted between two and nine times. This chain links TRBV27 with TRBJ2-7; D is uncertain. Germline lookup yields CDR1 MNHEY and CDR2 SMNVEV (reference sequence). Trimming cost V 8 bases and J 1 base, with 12 bases left between them. The CDR3 has 13 residues. The CDR3 loop is CASSSVGSYEQYF. CDR3 DNA: TGTGCCAGCTCATCAGTAGGATCCTACGAGCAGTACTTC.

V usage is TRBV12-3 or TRBV12-4 and J usage is TRBJ1-2, with D unclear. The CDR3 is 12 amino acids. The V and J ends lost 3 bases and 4 bases respectively, with 6 bases between them. DNA of the CDR3: TGTGCCAGCAGTTTCGCCAGCTATGGCTACACCTTC. It codes for CASSFASYGYTF.

This clonotype was seen only a few times. V and J are TRBV7-9 and TRBJ2-7; the match to TRBD1 covers 7 bases. The V and J ends lost 5 bases and 0 bases, in that order; junction bases with no gene match: 4. The germline gives CDR1 SEHNR, CDR2 FQNEAQ (reference sequence). The CDR3 contains 14 residues. The CDR3: CASSMGQSSYEQYV. CDR3 nucleotides: TGTGCCAGCAGCATGGGACAGAGCTCCTACGAGCAGTACGTC.

The gene calls are TRBV11-2 and TRBJ2-2, with unresolved D. With 6 bases removed from V and 4 bases from J, the gap between germline ends came to 21 bases. CDR1 is SGHAT, CDR2 FQNNGV, per germline. The CDR3 runs to 17 residues. In nucleotides, the CDR3 is TGTGCCAGCAGTTCCATATCAGACCGGGCCAGCACCGGGGAGCTGTTTTTT. This encodes CASSSISDRASTGELFF. The full variable domain, rest sourced from reference TRBV11-2 and TRBJ2-2, is EAGVAQSPRYKIIEKRQSVAFWCNPISGHATLYWYQQILGQGPKLLIQFQNNGVVDDSQLPKDRFSAERLKGVDSTLKIQPAKLEDSAVYLCASSSISDRASTGELFFGEGSRLTVL.